The rows below give T cell receptor beta chains drawn from one sample of a study of blood T cell repertoires in COVID-19. Measured with immunoSEQ multiplex PCR; TCRdb has only the in-frame clones, and not every one. The sample contains some 460,000 clones, 75% to 90% of which appear only once. The sequencing sample was made of PBMCs or T cells enriched from blood (not recorded which). These receptors were collected from a woman aged 18-29 years who had recovered from COVID-19. Both conserved end residues are part of each CDR3. D genes are given only for firm matches. Clone size, where shown, is once, few, many, or a class for clones that have expanded.

v_gene	d_gene	j_gene	abundance	CDR3aa	CDR3nt
TRBV7-8	.	TRBJ2-2	.	CASSLGLANTGELFF	TGTGCCAGCAGCTTAGGACTAGCGAACACCGGGGAGCTGTTTTTT
TRBV5-6	TRBD1	TRBJ1-6	.	CASSFSSGGNSPLHF	TGTGCCAGCAGCTTTTCGTCAGGGGGAAATTCACCCCTCCACTTT
TRBV10-3	TRBD1	TRBJ1-2	.	CAISGDREKGMEGYTF	TGTGCCATCAGTGGAGACAGGGAGAAAGGGATGGAGGGCTACACCTTC
TRBV5-4	.	TRBJ1-1	.	CASSLVANTEAFF	TGTGCCAGCAGCTTGGTGGCTAACACTGAAGCTTTCTTT
TRBV5-1	TRBD2	TRBJ2-3	.	CASSLAGAQTDTQYF	TGCGCCAGCAGCTTAGCGGGGGCTCAGACAGATACGCAGTATTTT
TRBV5-1	.	TRBJ2-3	.	CASSPRARTDTQYF	TGCGCCAGCAGCCCCAGGGCACGTACAGATACGCAGTATTTT
TRBV19	.	TRBJ1-1	.	CASRAGQSFGSSFSDTEAFF	TGTGCCAGTAGAGCTGGACAGTCTTTCGGGTCTTCGTTTAGCGACACTGAAGCTTTCTTT
TRBV10-1	.	TRBJ1-5	.	CASSADTRGPQHF	TGCGCCAGCAGTGCGGATACCCGGGGACCCCAGCATTTT
TRBV7-9	.	TRBJ2-7	.	CASSSSTSYEQYF	TGTGCCAGCAGCTCTAGTACCTCCTACGAGCAGTACTTC
TRBV4-1	TRBD1	TRBJ2-2	once	CASSRKGQGYSGELFF	TGCGCCAGCAGCCGGAAGGGACAGGGGTATTCCGGGGAGCTGTTTTTT
TRBV11-3	TRBD1	TRBJ1-1	few	CASSLDGTANTEAFF	TGTGCCAGCAGCTTAGATGGGACAGCTAACACTGAAGCTTTCTTT
TRBV28	.	TRBJ1-2	.	CASSRGGQPYGYTF	TGTGCCAGCAGCCGGGGGGGGCAGCCCTATGGCTACACCTTC
TRBV21-1	.	TRBJ1-5	.	CASSKEGTGGCNQPQHF	TGTGCCAGCAGCAAAGAAGGAACAGGGGGCTGCAATCAGCCCCAGCATTTT
TRBV18	.	TRBJ2-2	.	CASSLGRQATGELFF	TGTGCCAGCTCGCTGGGACGACAGGCCACCGGGGAGCTGTTTTTT